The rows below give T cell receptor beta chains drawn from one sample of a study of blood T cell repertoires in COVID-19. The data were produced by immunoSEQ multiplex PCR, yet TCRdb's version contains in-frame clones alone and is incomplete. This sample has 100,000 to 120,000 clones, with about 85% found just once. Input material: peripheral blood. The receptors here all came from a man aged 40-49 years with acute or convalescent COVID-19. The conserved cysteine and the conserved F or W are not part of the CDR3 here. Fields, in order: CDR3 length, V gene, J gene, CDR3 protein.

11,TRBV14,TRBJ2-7,ASSAGALIEQY
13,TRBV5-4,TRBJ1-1,ASSLAGTGNTEAF
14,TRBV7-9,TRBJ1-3,ASSLDGRGFGNTIY
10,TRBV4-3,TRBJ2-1,ASSLPEKEQF
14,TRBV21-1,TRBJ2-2,ASSKGNRGRPGELF
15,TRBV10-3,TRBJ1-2,AISESAGHLTNYGYT
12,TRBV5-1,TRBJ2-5,ASKETGQEETQY
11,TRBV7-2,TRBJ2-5,ASSLEARQAQY
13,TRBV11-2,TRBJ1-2,ASSFTGGLGYGYT
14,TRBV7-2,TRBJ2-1,ASSSSTSGGVNEQF
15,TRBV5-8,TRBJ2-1,ASSLGAQGGSYNEQF
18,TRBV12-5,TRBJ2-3,ASGLAKGQGVAYFTDTQY
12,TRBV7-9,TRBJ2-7,ASSKPGLTYEQY
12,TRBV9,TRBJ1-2,ASSVEIRGQRYT
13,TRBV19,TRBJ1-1,ASSITGGSNTEAF
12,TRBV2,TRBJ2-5,ASSDLAGGSAQY
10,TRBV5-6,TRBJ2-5,ASSLGSGTQY
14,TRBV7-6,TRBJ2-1,ASSPAGANPYNEQF
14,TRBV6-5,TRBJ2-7,ASSYSMTGGLYEQY
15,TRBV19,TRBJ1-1,ASSIELEGAVHTEAF
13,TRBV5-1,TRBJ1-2,ASSLDRGQNYGYT
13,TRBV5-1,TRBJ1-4,ASGRGTGLDEKLF
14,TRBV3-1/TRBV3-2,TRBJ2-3,ASSHQTSGGPDTQY
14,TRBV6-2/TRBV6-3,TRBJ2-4,ASSLRAGGAKNIQY
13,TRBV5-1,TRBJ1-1,ASSPKTGWDTEAF
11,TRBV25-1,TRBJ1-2,ASSEPFNYGYT
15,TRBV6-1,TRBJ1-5,ASSEGRSLYSNQPQH